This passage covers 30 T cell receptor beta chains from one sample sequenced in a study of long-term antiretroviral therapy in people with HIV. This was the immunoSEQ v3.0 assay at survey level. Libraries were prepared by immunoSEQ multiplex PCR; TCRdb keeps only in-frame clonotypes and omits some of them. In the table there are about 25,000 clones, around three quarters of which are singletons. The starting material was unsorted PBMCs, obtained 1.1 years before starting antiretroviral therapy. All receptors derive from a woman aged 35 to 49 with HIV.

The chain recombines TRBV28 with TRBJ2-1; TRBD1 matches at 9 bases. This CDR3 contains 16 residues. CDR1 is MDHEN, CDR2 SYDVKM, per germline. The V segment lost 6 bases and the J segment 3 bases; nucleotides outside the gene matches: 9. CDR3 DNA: TGTGCCAGCAGCACCGCCCGGACAGGGGTCTACAATGAGCAGTTCTTC. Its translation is CASSTARTGVYNEQFF.

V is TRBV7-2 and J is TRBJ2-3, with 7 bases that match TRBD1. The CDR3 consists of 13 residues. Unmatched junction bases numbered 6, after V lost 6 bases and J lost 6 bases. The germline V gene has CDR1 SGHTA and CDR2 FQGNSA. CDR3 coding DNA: TGTGCCAGCAGAGAGGGGGCGCCTGATACGCAGTATTTT. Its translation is CASREGAPDTQYF.

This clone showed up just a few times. CDR3 bases: TGTGCCAGCAGCAAAAGTAGGGGGGCTTATGGCTACACCTTC. As protein: CASSKSRGAYGYTF. The chain links TRBV21-1 to TRBJ1-2. TRBV21-1 is deemed a pseudogene. This CDR3 spans 14 amino acids.

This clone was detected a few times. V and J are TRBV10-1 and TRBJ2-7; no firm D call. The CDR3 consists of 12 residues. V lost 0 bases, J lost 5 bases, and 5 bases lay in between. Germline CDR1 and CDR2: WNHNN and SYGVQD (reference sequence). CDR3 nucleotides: TGCGCCAGCAGTGAGTCTGGTCACGAGCAGTACTTC. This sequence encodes CASSESGHEQYF.

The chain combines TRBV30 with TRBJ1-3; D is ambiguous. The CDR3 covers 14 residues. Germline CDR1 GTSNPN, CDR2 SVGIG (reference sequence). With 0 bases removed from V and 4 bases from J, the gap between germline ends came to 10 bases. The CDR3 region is CAWSVSTLGNTIYF. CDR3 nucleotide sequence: TGTGCCTGGAGTGTGTCGACACTCGGAAACACCATATATTTT.

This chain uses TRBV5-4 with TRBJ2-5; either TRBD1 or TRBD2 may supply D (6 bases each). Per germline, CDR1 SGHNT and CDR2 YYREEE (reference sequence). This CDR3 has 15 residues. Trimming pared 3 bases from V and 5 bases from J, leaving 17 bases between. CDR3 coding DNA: TGTGCCAGCAGCTACAGCCTCGGGGGCCTCGAGACCCAGTACTTC. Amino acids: CASSYSLGGLETQYF.

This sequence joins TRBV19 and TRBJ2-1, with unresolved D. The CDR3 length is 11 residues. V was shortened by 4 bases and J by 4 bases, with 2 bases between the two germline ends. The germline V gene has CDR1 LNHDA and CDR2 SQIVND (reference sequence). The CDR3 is CASSRYNEQFF. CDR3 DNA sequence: TGTGCCAGTAGTAGATACAATGAGCAGTTCTTC.

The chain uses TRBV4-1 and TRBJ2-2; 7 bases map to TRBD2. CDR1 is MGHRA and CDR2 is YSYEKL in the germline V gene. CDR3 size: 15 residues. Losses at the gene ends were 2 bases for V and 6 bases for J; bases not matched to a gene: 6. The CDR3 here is CASSQPGLGAGELFF. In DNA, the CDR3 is TGCGCCAGCAGCCAACCTGGACTAGGGGCCGGGGAGCTGTTTTTT.

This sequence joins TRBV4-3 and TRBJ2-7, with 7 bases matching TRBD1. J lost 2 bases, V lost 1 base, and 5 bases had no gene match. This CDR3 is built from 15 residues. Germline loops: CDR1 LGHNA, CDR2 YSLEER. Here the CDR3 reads CASSQGRTGPYEQYF. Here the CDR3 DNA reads TGCGCCAGCAGCCAAGGCCGGACAGGCCCCTACGAGCAGTACTTC.

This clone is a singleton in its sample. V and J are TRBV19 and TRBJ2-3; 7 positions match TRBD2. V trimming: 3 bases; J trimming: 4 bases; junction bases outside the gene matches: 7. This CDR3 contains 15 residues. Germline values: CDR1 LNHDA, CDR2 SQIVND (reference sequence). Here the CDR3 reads CASSIRRGSPDTQYF. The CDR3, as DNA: TGTGCCAGTAGTATTCGGCGGGGGAGCCCAGATACGCAGTATTTT.

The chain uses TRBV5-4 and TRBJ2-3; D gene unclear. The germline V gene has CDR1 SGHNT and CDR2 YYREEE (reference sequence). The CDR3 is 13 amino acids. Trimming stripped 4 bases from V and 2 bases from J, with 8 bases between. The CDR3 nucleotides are TGTGCCAGCAGCCCCCCGGCCACAGATACGCAGTATTTT. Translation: CASSPPATDTQYF.

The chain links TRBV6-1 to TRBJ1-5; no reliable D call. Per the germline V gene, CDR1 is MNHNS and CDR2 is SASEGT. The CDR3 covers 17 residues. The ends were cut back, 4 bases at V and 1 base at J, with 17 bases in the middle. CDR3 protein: CASSAHGYSGSNQPQHF. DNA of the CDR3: TGTGCCAGCAGTGCACATGGTTACTCGGGGAGCAATCAGCCCCAGCATTTT.

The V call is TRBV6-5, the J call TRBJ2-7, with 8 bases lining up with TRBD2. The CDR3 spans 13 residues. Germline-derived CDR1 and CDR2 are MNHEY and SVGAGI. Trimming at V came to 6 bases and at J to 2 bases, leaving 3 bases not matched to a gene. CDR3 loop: CASSISGAYEQYF. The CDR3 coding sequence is TGTGCCAGCAGCATTAGCGGGGCCTACGAGCAGTACTTC.

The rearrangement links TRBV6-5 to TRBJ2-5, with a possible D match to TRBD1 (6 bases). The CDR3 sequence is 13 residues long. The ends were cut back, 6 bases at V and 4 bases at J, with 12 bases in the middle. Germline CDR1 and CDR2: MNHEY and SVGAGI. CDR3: CASSAGDRETQYF. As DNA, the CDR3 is TGTGCCAGCAGCGCAGGGGATAGAGAGACCCAGTACTTC.

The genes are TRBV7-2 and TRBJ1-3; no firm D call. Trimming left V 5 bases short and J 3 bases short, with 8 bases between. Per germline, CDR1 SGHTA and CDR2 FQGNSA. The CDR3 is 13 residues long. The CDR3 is CASSLFLGNTIYF. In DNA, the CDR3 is TGTGCCAGCAGCCTCTTCCTTGGAAACACCATATATTTT.

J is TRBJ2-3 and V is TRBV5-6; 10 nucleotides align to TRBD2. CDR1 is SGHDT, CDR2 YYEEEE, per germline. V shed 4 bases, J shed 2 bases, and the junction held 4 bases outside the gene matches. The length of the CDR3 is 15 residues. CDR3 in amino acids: CASSRTSGATDTQYF. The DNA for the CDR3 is TGTGCCAGCAGCCGGACTAGCGGAGCCACAGATACGCAGTATTTT.

DNA for the CDR3: TGTGCCAGTACCTCTACAGGGGGCAACGAGCAGTACTTC. This sequence encodes CASTSTGGNEQYF. The chain has TRBV19 and TRBJ2-7, with TRBD1 identical over 9 bases. Germline lookup yields CDR1 LNHDA and CDR2 SQIVND (reference sequence). CDR3 size: 13 residues. J lost 5 bases, V lost 7 bases, and 6 bases had no gene match. The complete variable domain, with remaining parts taken from reference TRBV19 and TRBJ2-7, reads DGGITQSPKYLFRKEGQNVTLSCEQNLNHDAMYWYRQDPGQGLRLIYYSQIVNDFQKGDIAEGYSVSREKKESFPLTVTSAQKNPTAFYLCASTSTGGNEQYFGPGTRLTVT.

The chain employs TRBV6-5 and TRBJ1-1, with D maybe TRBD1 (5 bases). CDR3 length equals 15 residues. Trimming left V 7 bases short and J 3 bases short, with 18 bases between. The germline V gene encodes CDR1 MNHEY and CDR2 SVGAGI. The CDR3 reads CASTLYGGFDTEAFF. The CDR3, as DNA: TGTGCCAGCACCCTTTACGGGGGGTTCGACACTGAAGCTTTCTTT.

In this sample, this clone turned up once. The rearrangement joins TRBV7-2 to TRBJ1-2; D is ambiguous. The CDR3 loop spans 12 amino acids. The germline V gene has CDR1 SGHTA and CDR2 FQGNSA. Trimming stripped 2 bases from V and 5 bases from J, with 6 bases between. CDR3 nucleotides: TGTGCCAGCAGCTTAAAGACTTATGGCTACACCTTC. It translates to CASSLKTYGYTF.

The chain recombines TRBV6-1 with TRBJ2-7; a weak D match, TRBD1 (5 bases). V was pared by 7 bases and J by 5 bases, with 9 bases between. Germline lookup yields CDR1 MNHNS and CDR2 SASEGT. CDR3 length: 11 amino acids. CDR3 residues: CASTGWNEQYF. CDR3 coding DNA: TGTGCCAGCACAGGGTGGAACGAGCAGTACTTC.

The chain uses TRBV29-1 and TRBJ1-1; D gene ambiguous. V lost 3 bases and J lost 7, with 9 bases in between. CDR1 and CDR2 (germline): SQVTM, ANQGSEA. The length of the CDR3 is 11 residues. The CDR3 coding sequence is TGCAGCGTTGATAATACGTATGAAGCTTTCTTT. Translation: CSVDNTYEAFF.

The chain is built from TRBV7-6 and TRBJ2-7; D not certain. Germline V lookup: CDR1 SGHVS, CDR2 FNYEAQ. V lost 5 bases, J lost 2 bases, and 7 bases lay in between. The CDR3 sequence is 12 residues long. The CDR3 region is CASSLDPYEQYF. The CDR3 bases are TGTGCCAGCAGCCTAGACCCCTACGAGCAGTACTTC.

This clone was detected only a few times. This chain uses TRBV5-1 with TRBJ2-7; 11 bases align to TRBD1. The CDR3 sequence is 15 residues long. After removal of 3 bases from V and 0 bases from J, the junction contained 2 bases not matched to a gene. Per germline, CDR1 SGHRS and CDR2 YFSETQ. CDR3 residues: CASSSGTGGSYEQYF. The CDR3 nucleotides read TGCGCCAGCAGCTCAGGGACAGGGGGCTCCTACGAGCAGTACTTC.

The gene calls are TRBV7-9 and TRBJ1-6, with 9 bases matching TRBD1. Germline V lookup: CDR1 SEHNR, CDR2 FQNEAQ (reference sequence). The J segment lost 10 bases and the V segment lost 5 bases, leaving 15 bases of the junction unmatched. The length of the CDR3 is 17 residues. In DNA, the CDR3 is TGTGCCAGCAGCATTCTTCACCCCGGGACAGGGAACTCACCCCTCCACTTT. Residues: CASSILHPGTGNSPLHF.

As DNA, the CDR3 is TGTGCCAGCAGCCAGACTAGCGGGGGGGCTTTTGAGCAGTTCTTC. Protein: CASSQTSGGAFEQFF. This rearrangement joins TRBV11-2 to TRBJ2-1, with 14 bases fitting TRBD2. Germline lookup yields CDR1 SGHAT and CDR2 FQNNGV. The CDR3 extends over 15 amino acids. V dropped 5 bases and J dropped 9; count of bases not matched to a gene: 6.

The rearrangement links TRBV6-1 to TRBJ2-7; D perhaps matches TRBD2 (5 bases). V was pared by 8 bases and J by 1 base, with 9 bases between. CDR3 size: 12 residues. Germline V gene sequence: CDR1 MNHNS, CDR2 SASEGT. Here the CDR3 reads CASGGSSYEQYF. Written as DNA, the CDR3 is TGTGCCAGCGGAGGCTCTTCCTACGAGCAGTACTTC.

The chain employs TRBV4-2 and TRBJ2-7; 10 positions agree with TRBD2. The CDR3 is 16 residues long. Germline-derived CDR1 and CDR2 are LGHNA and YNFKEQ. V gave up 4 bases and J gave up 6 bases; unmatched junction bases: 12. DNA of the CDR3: TGTGCCAGCAGCCCTTATCTAGCGGGGGAAGGAGGCGAGCAGTACTTC. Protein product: CASSPYLAGEGGEQYF.

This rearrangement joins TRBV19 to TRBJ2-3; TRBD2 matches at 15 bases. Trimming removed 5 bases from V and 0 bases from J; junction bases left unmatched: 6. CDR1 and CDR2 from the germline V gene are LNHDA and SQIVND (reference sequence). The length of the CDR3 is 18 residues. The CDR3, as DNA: TGTGCCAGTAGTGGGGGACTAGCGGGGGGCGCTAGCACAGATACGCAGTATTTT. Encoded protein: CASSGGLAGGASTDTQYF.

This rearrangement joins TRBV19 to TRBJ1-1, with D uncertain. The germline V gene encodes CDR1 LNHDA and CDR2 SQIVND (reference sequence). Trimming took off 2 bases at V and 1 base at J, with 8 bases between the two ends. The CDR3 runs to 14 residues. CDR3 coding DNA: TGTGCCAGTAGTATACAGGCCCAGAACACTGAAGCTTTCTTT. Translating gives CASSIQAQNTEAFF.

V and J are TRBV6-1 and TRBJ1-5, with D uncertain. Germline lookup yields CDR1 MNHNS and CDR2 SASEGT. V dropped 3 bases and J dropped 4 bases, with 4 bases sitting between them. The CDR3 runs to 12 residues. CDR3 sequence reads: CASSERNQPQHF. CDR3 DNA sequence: TGTGCCAGCAGTGAGCGAAATCAGCCCCAGCATTTT.